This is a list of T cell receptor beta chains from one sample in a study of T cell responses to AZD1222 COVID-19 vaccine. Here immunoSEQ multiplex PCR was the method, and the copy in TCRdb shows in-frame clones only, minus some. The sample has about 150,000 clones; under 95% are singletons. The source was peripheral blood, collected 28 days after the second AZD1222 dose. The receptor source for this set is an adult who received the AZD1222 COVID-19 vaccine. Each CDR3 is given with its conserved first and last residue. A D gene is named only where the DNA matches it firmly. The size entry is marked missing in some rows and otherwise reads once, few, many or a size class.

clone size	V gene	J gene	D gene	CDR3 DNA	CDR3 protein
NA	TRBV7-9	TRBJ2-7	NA	TGTGCCAGCAGCTCCAAAGGGGGCGGGAGACACTCTTCCGAGCAGTACTTC	CASSSKGGGRHSSEQYF
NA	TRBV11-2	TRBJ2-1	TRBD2	TGTGCCAGCAGCTCGATAGCGGGAGGGCCCAATGAGCAGTTCTTC	CASSSIAGGPNEQFF
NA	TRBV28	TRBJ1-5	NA	TGTGCCAGCAGTTTAACACTCGTTTATAGCAATCAGCCCCAGCATTTT	CASSLTLVYSNQPQHF
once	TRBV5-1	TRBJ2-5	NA	TGCGCCAGCAGCTTGGATGCTAGCGTCGGTGAGACCCAGTACTTC	CASSLDASVGETQYF
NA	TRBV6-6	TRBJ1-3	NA	TGTGCCAGCAGTTGGATTGACTCTGGAAACACCATATATTTT	CASSWIDSGNTIYF
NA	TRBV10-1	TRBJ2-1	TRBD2	TGCGCCAGCAGTGAGTCGCTGGTTAGCGGGAGTCTGTTCTTC	CASSESLVSGSLFF
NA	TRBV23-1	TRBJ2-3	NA	TGCGCCAGCAGTCCCAAGGCTAATCCTTCTAGCACAGATACGCAGTATTTT	CASSPKANPSSTDTQYF
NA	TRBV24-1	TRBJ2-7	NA	TGTGCCACCAGTGATTTAAGGGACCAACGGCCTAGCGAGCAGTACTTC	CATSDLRDQRPSEQYF
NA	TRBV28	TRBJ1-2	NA	TGTGCCAGCAGTTTATTTGCGGGGGAAGGCTACACCTTC	CASSLFAGEGYTF
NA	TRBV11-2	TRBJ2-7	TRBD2	TGTGCCAGCAGCTCCTACCGCGGAGGTAGCGGGATGATTTACGAGCAGTACTTC	CASSSYRGGSGMIYEQYF
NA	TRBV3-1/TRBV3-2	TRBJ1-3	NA	TGTGCCAGCAGCCGAAACCCTGGAAACACCATATATTTT	CASSRNPGNTIYF
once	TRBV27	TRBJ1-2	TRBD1	TGTGCCAGCAGTTGGGACAGGGAATATGGCTACACCTTC	CASSWDREYGYTF
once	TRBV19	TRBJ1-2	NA	TGTGCCACTGCCCCGGGGCAGGCCAACTATGGCTACACCTTC	CATAPGQANYGYTF
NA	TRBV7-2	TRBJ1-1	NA	TGTGCCAGCAGCTTAGGACAAGCGCGTGAAGCTTTCTTT	CASSLGQAREAFF
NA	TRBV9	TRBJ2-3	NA	TGTGCCAGCAGCGTTGGGGGGTACACAGATACGCAGTATTTT	CASSVGGYTDTQYF
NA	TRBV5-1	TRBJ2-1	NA	TGCGCCAGCAGCTTGGGACATATGAGGGTTGGTGAGCAGTTCTTC	CASSLGHMRVGEQFF
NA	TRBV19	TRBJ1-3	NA	TGTGCCAGTAGTATAGAGGCAGGGGCTGGAAACACCATATATTTT	CASSIEAGAGNTIYF
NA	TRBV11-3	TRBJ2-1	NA	TGTGCCAGCAGCTTACTTCTGGGGGATGAGCAGTTCTTC	CASSLLLGDEQFF
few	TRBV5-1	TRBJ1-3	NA	TGCGCCAGCAGCCCAGGAGGCTCTGGAAACACCATATATTTT	CASSPGGSGNTIYF
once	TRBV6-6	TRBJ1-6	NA	TGTGCCACTAAGGAGAACAGTAATTCACCCCTCCACTTT	CATKENSNSPLHF
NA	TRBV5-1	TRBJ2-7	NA	TGCGCCAGCAGCTACGAGAAGTCGTCAATCGACGAGCAGTACTTC	CASSYEKSSIDEQYF
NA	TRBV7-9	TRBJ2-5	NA	TGTGCCAGCAGCTTACAACAACCGTACGGCGGGTGGGAGACCCAGTACTTC	CASSLQQPYGGWETQYF
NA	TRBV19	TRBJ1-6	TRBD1	TGTGCCAGTAGTTCGGGACAGCAAAATTCACCCCTCCACTTT	CASSSGQQNSPLHF
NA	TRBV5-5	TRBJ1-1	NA	TGTGCCAGCAGCTCCCCTGTCGGGGCCGGCGCTGAAGCTTTCTTT	CASSSPVGAGAEAFF
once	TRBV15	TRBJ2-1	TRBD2	TGTGCCACCAGCAGAGTTCCAGGACTAGCCTTATACAATGAGCAGTTCTTC	CATSRVPGLALYNEQFF
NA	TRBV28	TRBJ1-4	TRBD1	TGTGCCAGCAGTTCGGGACAGGGCGTGGAAAAACTGTTTTTT	CASSSGQGVEKLFF
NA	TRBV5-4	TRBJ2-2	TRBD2	TGTGCCAGCAGCCTGGGACTACCAAACACCGGGGAGCTGTTTTTT	CASSLGLPNTGELFF
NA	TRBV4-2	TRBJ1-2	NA	TGTGCCAGCAGCCCGGAATTACTCTATGGCTACACCTTC	CASSPELLYGYTF
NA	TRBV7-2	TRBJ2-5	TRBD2	TGTGCCAGCAGTTCTCTAGCGGTAGAAGAGACCCAGTACTTC	CASSSLAVEETQYF
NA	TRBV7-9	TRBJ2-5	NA	TGTGCCAGCAGCCCCCCCGGGCGGCTTGGGCAAGAGACCCAGTACTTC	CASSPPGRLGQETQYF
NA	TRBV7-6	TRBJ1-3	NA	TGTGCCAGCAGCGGGGGCAATCGTAGGTCTGGAAACACCATATATTTT	CASSGGNRRSGNTIYF
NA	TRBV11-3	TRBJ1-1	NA	TGTGCCAGCAGCTTAGCAGCTTGGGGCAGGGGAAACACTGAAGCTTTCTTT	CASSLAAWGRGNTEAFF
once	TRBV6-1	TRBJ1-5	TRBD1	TGTGCCAGCAGTGAAGCGGGACAGGGCCTTCAGCCCCAGCATTTT	CASSEAGQGLQPQHF
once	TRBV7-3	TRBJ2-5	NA	TGTGCCAGCAGCTTAGATAGAGAAGAGACCCAGTACTTC	CASSLDREETQYF
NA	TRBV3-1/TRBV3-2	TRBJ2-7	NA	TGTGCCAGCAGCCAAGGACTGGGGAGGGAGCAGTACTTC	CASSQGLGREQYF
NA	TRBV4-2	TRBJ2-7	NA	TGTGCCAGCAGCCAAGAGGACCTTATGGGGGAGCAGTACTTC	CASSQEDLMGEQYF
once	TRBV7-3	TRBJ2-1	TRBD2	TGTGCCAGCAGCTTAACCAGCCTAGCGGGAGGGTCCTACAATGAGCAGTTCTTC	CASSLTSLAGGSYNEQFF
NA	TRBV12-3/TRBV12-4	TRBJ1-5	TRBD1	TGTGCCAGCAGACCGGGACAGAATCAGCCCCAGCATTTT	CASRPGQNQPQHF
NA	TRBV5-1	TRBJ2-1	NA	TGCGCCAGCAGCCAGTTAACAGGGTCCGCTGAGCAGTTCTTC	CASSQLTGSAEQFF
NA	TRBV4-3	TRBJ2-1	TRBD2	TGCGCCAGCAGCCAAGAATTTACCCCGGGACTAAACTACAATGAGCAGTTCTTC	CASSQEFTPGLNYNEQFF
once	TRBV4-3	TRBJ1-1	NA	TGCGCCAGCAGCCAAGAGGGCGGAAGAATTATGAACACTGAAGCTTTCTTT	CASSQEGGRIMNTEAFF
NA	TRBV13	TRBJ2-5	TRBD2	TGTGCCAGCAGCTTAGTTGGCGCGGGAGAGGGGCAAGAGACCCAGTACTTC	CASSLVGAGEGQETQYF
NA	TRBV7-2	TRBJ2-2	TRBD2	TGTGCCAGCAGACCAGGGCGCGGGAGTGGTGGGGAGCTGTTTTTT	CASRPGRGSGGELFF
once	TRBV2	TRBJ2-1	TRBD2	TGTGCCAGCAGCCCCTACCGTTCTAGCGGATCCTACAATGAGCAGTTCTTC	CASSPYRSSGSYNEQFF
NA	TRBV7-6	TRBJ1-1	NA	TGTGCCAGCAGCTCCACCGCAGGGCGGAACACTGAAGCTTTCTTT	CASSSTAGRNTEAFF